The T cell receptor beta chain described here comes from a study of CD4 T cell repertoires in COVID-19. J gave up 5 bases and V 5 bases, and 7 bases lay outside the gene matches. Germline values: CDR1 LNHDA, CDR2 SQIVND (reference sequence). This CDR3 has 14 residues. Profiled with immunoSEQ multiplex PCR; TCRdb holds only in-frame clones, not every one. The sample carries about 75,000 clones, approximately 83% recorded once. This sample comprised CD4+ T cells from peripheral blood, obtained after recovery from COVID-19. The gene calls are TRBV19 and TRBJ2-7; the match to TRBD1 covers 9 bases. This TCR derives from a human donor who had COVID-19. Here the CDR3 reads CASSLGQGPNEQYF. The CDR3 DNA follows: TGTGCCAGTAGTCTCGGACAGGGGCCCAACGAGCAGTACTTC.